These 12 T cell receptor beta chains share one sample of origin, sequenced in a study of blood T cell repertoires in COVID-19. TCRdb keeps only in-frame clones here, not all; method: immunoSEQ multiplex PCR. The table records over 60,000 clones, around 90% of them present only once. Sequencing was carried out using peripheral blood. Receptors originate from a man in his fifties with acute or convalescent COVID-19.

The DNA of the CDR3 is TGTGCCAGCAGTCACGAGGCAGGGAATAAGAAAGCTTTCTTT. This translates into CASSHEAGNKKAFF. The chain joins TRBV6-5 to TRBJ1-1; maybe TRBD1 (5 bases). Trimming pared 5 bases from V and 9 bases from J, leaving 19 bases between. This CDR3 is 14 amino acids long. CDR1 is MNHEY and CDR2 is SVGAGI in the germline V gene.

V is TRBV5-1 and J is TRBJ2-5, with 12 bases fitting TRBD2. The ends lost 2 bases at V and 4 bases at J; junction bases unmatched: 6. Germline lookup yields CDR1 SGHRS and CDR2 YFSETQ. The CDR3 has 16 residues. CDR3 amino acids: CASSFVTSGSGETQYF. DNA for the CDR3: TGCGCCAGCAGCTTCGTGACTAGCGGGAGTGGAGAGACCCAGTACTTC.

J is TRBJ2-3 and V is TRBV19; D not resolved. V was shortened by 5 bases and J by 0 bases, with 9 bases between the two germline ends. This CDR3 is built from 14 residues. Germline CDR1 LNHDA, CDR2 SQIVND (reference sequence). This CDR3 reads CASSWQVSTDTQYF. DNA of the CDR3: TGTGCCAGTAGTTGGCAAGTTAGCACAGATACGCAGTATTTT.

The rearrangement joins TRBV5-6 to TRBJ1-2; 7 bases map to TRBD1. Germline V CDR1 and CDR2: SGHDT, YYEEEE. V gave up 4 bases and J gave up 5 bases; unmatched junction bases: 11. There are 15 residues in the CDR3. The CDR3 DNA reads TGTGCCAGCAGCCTACCGGGACAGTCTATGTATGGCTACACCTTC. Translated, it gives CASSLPGQSMYGYTF.

V gene TRBV18 combines with J gene TRBJ1-1, with D unclear. The V gene's germline CDR1 is KGHSH and CDR2 LQKENI. This CDR3 has 14 residues. V was cut by 2 bases and J by 1 base, with 8 bases left in between. The DNA of the CDR3 is TGTGCCAGCTCACCAGTAGTTTCGAACACTGAAGCTTTCTTT. It encodes CASSPVVSNTEAFF.

The rearrangement links TRBV2 to TRBJ2-1, with 7 nucleotides matching TRBD1. The germline V gene has CDR1 SNHLY and CDR2 FYNNEI. The CDR3 length is 15 residues. The V segment lost 5 bases and the J segment 0 bases; nucleotides outside the gene matches: 4. CDR3 bases: TGTGCCAGCAGTTTAACAGGGGTCTCCTACAATGAGCAGTTCTTC. It is translated as CASSLTGVSYNEQFF.

The chain carries TRBV9 and TRBJ2-3; 10 bases agree with TRBD2. V gave up 3 bases and J gave up 2 bases; unmatched junction bases: 3. The CDR3 has 15 residues. Germline CDR1 and CDR2: SGDLS and YYNGEE. CDR3 nucleotide sequence: TGTGCCAGCAGCGAAACTAGCGGGGTCACAGATACGCAGTATTTT. It codes for CASSETSGVTDTQYF.

The table lists this clone with a count of one. The genes are TRBV19 and TRBJ1-2, with 9 bases identical to TRBD1. Losses at the gene ends were 3 bases for V and 4 bases for J; bases not matched to a gene: 9. Per the germline V gene, CDR1 is LNHDA and CDR2 is SQIVND (reference sequence). CDR3 length: 16 residues. CDR3 in DNA: TGTGCCAGTAGTATGCCGGGACAGGGATTGGGCTATGGCTACACCTTC. Residues: CASSMPGQGLGYGYTF.

V and J are TRBV6-1 and TRBJ1-5; D is perhaps TRBD1 (5 bases). Trimming took 0 bases from V and 7 from J, leaving 13 bases between them. This CDR3 is 15 amino acids long. The germline CDR1 and CDR2 sequences are MNHNS and SASEGT. The CDR3 DNA reads TGTGCCAGCAGTGAAGCGAACAGGTCAGGGCAGCCCCAGCATTTT. The encoded protein is CASSEANRSGQPQHF.

The chain employs TRBV12-5 and TRBJ2-1; D is possibly TRBD2 (6 bases). Trimming pared 6 bases from V and 3 bases from J, leaving 12 bases between. Per the germline V gene, CDR1 is LGHNT and CDR2 is FRNRAP. This CDR3 spans 14 amino acids. The CDR3 DNA follows: TGTGCTAGTGGACCTGGGGGGAGCTACAATGAGCAGTTCTTC. Translating gives CASGPGGSYNEQFF. Full variable domain (remainder filled in from reference TRBV12-5 and TRBJ2-1): DARVTQTPRHKVTEMGQEVTMRCQPILGHNTVFWYRQTMMQGLELLAYFRNRAPLDDSGMPKDRFSAEMPDATLATLKIQPSEPRDSAVYFCASGPGGSYNEQFFGPGTRLTVL.

The chain combines TRBV7-9 with TRBJ2-5, with TRBD1 identical over 10 bases. V dropped 5 bases and J dropped 7; count of bases not matched to a gene: 10. CDR3 length: 15 residues. Germline lookup yields CDR1 SEHNR and CDR2 FQNEAQ (reference sequence). The CDR3 nucleotides are TGTGCCAGCAGCCGTCCGGGACAGGGGTTGGGGACCCAGTACTTC. Its protein product is CASSRPGQGLGTQYF.

This chain joins TRBV3-1 (or the pseudogene TRBV3-2) and TRBJ2-7; D perhaps matches TRBD2 (5 bases). V lost 10 bases and J lost 5, with 15 bases in between. Germline loops: CDR1 LGHDT, CDR2 YNNKEL (reference sequence). CDR3 length equals 12 residues. In DNA form, the CDR3 reads TGTGCCACCGAGGGTGGAGGCAACGAGCAGTACTTC. This translates into CATEGGGNEQYF.